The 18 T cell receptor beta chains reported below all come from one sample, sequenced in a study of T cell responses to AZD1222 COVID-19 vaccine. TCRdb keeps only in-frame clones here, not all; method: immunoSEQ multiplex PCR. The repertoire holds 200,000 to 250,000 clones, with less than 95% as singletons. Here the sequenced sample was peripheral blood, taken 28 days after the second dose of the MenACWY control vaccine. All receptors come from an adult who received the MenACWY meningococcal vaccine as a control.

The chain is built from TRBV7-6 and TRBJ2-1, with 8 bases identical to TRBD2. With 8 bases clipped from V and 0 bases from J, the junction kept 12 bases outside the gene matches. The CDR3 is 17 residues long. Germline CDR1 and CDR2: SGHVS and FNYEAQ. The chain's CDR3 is CASPQAQRGSSYNEQFF. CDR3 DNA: TGTGCCAGCCCCCAAGCCCAGCGGGGGAGCTCCTACAATGAGCAGTTCTTC.

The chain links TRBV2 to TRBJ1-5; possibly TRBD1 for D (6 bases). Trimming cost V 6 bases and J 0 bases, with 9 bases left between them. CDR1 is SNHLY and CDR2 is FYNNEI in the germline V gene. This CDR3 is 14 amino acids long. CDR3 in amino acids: CASSGTLSNQPQHF. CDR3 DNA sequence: TGTGCCAGCAGCGGGACACTTAGCAATCAGCCCCAGCATTTT.

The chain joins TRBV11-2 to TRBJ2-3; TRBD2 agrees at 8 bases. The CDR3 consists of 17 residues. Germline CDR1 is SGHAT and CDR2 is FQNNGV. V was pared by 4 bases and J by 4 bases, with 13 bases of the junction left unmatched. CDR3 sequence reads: CASSSRMDSGIADTQYF. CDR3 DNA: TGTGCCAGCAGCTCCCGGATGGATAGCGGGATCGCAGATACGCAGTATTTT.

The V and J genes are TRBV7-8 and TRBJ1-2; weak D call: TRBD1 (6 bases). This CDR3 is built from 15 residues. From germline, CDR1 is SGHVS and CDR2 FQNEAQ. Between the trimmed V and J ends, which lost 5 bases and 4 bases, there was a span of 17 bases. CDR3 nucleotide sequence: TGTGCCAGCAGCGAACAGGGTGTGGGGCCCTATGGCTACACCTTC. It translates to CASSEQGVGPYGYTF.

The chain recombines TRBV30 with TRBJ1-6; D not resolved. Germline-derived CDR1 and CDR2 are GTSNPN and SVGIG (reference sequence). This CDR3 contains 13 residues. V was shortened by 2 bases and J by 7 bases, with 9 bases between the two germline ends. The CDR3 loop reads CAWSPGENSPLHF. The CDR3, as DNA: TGTGCCTGGAGTCCTGGGGAGAATTCACCCCTCCACTTT.

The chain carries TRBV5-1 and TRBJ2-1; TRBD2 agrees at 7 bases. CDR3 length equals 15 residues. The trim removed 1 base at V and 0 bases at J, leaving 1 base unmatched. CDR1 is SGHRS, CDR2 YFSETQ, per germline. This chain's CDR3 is CASSLSSGSYNEQFF. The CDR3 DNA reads TGCGCCAGCAGCTTGTCTAGCGGCTCCTACAATGAGCAGTTCTTC.

The CDR3 here is CASSLGQGWNTGELFF. As DNA, the CDR3 is TGTGCCAGCAGCCTGGGACAGGGTTGGAACACCGGGGAGCTGTTTTTT. This rearrangement joins TRBV5-8 to TRBJ2-2, with 9 bases fitting TRBD1. The J segment lost 1 base and the V segment lost 4 bases, leaving 5 bases of the junction unmatched. Germline CDR1 and CDR2: SGHTS and YDEGEE. CDR3 length: 16 residues.

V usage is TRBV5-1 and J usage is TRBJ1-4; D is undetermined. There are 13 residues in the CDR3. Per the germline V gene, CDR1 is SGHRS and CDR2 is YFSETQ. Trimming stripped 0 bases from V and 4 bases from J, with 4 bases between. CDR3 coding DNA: TGCGCCAGCAGCTTGGCCATTAATGAAAAACTGTTTTTT. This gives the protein CASSLAINEKLFF.

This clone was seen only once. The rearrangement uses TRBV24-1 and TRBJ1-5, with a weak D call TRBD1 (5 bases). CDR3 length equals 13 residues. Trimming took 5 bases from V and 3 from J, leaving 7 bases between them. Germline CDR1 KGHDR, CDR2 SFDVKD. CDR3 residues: CATSGQTNQPQHF. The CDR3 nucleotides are TGTGCCACCAGTGGACAGACCAATCAGCCCCAGCATTTT.

This CDR3 is CASSLEGNGLEQFF. The CDR3 bases are TGTGCCAGCAGCTTGGAGGGGAATGGTCTCGAGCAGTTCTTC. The chain uses TRBV7-6 and TRBJ2-1, with a possible D match to TRBD2 (6 bases). The germline gives CDR1 SGHVS, CDR2 FNYEAQ. The CDR3 covers 14 residues. The germline V and J ends were trimmed by 3 bases and 10 bases, with 16 bases remaining between them.

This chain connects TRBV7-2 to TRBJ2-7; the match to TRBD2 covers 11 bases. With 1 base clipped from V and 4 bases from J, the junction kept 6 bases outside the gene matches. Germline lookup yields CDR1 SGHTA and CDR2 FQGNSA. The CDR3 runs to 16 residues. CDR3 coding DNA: TGTGCCAGCAGCTTAGAGATAGCGGGGGGGGCTTACGAGCAGTACTTC. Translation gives CASSLEIAGGAYEQYF.

This chain's CDR3 is CASSSLAGRSSYEQYF. The CDR3 region has the DNA TGTGCCAGCAGCTCCTTAGCGGGGAGGAGCTCCTACGAGCAGTACTTC. V gene TRBV5-4 combines with J gene TRBJ2-7, with TRBD2 matching 8 bases. V trimming: 3 bases; J trimming: 0 bases; junction bases outside the gene matches: 8. The CDR3 sequence is 16 residues long. Germline loops: CDR1 SGHNT, CDR2 YYREEE (reference sequence).

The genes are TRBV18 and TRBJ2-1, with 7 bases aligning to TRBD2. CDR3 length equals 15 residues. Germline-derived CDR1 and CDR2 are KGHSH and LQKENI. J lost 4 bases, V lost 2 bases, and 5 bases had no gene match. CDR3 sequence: CASSPGLDQYNEQFF. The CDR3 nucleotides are TGTGCCAGCTCACCAGGACTAGACCAATACAATGAGCAGTTCTTC.

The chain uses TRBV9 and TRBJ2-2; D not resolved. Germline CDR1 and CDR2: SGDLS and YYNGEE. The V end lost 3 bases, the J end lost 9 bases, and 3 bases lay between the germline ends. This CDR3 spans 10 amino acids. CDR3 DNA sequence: TGTGCCAGCAGCGGCCGGGAGCTGTTTTTT. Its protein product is CASSGRELFF.

The CDR3 here is CASSLDRTSGLREQYF. The CDR3 coding sequence is TGTGCCAGCAGCTTAGACAGGACTAGCGGCCTACGTGAGCAGTACTTC. This chain uses TRBV7-9 with TRBJ2-7, with 10 positions matching TRBD2. Germline V CDR1 and CDR2: SEHNR, FQNEAQ (reference sequence). The CDR3 has 16 residues. V shed 1 base, J shed 7 bases, and the junction held 10 bases outside the gene matches.

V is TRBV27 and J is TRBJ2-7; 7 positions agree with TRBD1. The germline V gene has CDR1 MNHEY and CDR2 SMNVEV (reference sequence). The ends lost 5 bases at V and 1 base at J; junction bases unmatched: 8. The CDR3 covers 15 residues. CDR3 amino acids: CASSKPGQPSYEQYF. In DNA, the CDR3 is TGTGCCAGCAGTAAACCGGGACAGCCGTCCTACGAGCAGTACTTC.

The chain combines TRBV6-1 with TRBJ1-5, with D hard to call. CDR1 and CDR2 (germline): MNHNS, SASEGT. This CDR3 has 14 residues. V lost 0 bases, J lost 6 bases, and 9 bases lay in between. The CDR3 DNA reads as TGTGCCAGCAGTGAAGCAGGGTCGGGTCAGCCCCAGCATTTT. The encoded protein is CASSEAGSGQPQHF.

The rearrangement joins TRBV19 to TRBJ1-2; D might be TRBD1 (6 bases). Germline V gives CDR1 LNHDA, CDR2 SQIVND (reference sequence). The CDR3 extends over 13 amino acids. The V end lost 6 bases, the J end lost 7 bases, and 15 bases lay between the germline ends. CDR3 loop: CASRTGTLGGYTF. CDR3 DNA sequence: TGTGCCAGTAGGACCGGGACACTGGGTGGCTACACCTTC.